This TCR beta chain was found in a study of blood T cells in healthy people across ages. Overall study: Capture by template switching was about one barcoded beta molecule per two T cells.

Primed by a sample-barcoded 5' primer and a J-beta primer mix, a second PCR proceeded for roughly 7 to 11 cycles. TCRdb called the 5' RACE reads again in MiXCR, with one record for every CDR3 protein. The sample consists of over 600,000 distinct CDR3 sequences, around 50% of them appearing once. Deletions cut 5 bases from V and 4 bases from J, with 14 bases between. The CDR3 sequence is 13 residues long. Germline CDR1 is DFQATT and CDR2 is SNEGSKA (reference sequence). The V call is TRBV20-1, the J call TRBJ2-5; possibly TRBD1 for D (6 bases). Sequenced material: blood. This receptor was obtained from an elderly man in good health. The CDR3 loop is CSAFTGPGETQYF. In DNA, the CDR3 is TGCAGTGCTTTTACAGGGCCAGGAGAGACCCAGTACTTC.